A single T cell receptor (beta chain) is shown here with its context. The antigen remains undetermined. Amplification used 60 Vbeta primers and 13 Jbeta primers. Here immunoSEQ multiplex PCR was the method, and the copy in TCRdb shows in-frame clones only, minus some. The table has around 150,000 clones, approximately 83% seen once. This sample is drawn from a study of cytomegalovirus exposure and HLA in healthy donors. The study, taken as a whole, reports: A later examination showed that TCR association rates differed by HLA locus, with DRB1 most and HLA-C fewest. TCR beta chain V- and J-gene trimming was linked, in a later analysis, to a missense variant in DCLRE1C. Several of the most significant clusters appeared linked to common viral pathogens, based on a later analysis.

Healthy bone marrow donors made up the cohort. The ends lost 6 bases at V and 0 bases at J; junction bases unmatched: 10. Looked up from germline, CDR1 is SGHRS and CDR2 is YFSETQ. The CDR3 is 18 amino acids. This TCR was sampled from a man between 18 and 29 years old in good health and CMV-seropositive. The chain employs TRBV5-1 and TRBJ2-3, with TRBD2 matching over 13 bases. Sequenced material: PBMCs. The CDR3 is CASNTGLAGATSTDTQYF. DNA for the CDR3: TGCGCCAGCAATACCGGACTAGCGGGGGCGACTAGCACAGATACGCAGTATTTT.